This TCR beta chain was profiled in a study of long-term antiretroviral therapy in people with HIV (dated 2022 in TCRdb). About the full investigation: The earliest samples were collected roughly a decade before the 2015 WHO recommendation for immediate ART, at a time when ART was usually postponed until CD4 counts fell. Among the 30 to 35 participants with HIV, about 11 were female. A total of roughly 200 cryopreserved PBMC samples came from around 30 adults with confirmed HIV infection and were collected serially over a mean of roughly 6 years (range 1-12). No cross-contamination during QIAcube processing was seen in test extractions of a monoclonal T-cell line run alongside roughly 35 polyclonal samples. Whether ART initiation and durable HIV suppression were associated with changes in peripheral blood TRB repertoire composition and diversity was tested in a retrospective serial study.

General study outcomes and caveats: Limited PBMC availability meant only the TCR beta chain was sequenced, without alpha chain pairing. Because pre-ART samples had limited cell numbers, unsorted PBMC were profiled rather than sorted CD4+ and CD8+ T cells. No data were available on ART adherence, viral resistance or therapy changes, limiting inferences about post-ART repertoire changes. Expanded TRB clones identified before ART initiation dominated the repertoire across all time points, though the dominance fluctuated and decreased in many PLHIV after ART. Starting ART was linked to a significant rise in TRB diversity, yet even after long-term ART the diversity remained significantly lower than in transplant donor controls. The samples span the years 2004 to 2017, and the ART regimens used may be less effective than current regimens. Narrower CDR3 length ranges were observed in HIV repertoires than in controls, and an antigen-experienced repertoire with only a slight naive shift after ART was suggested by the network structure.

V is clipped by 2 bases and J by 2 bases, and the sequence between their germline boundaries is 8 bases long. Sequences SEHNR (CDR1) and FQNEAQ (CDR2) are obtained from the germline V gene (reference sequence). The CDR3 starts with the cysteine, ends with the phenylalanine, and has 14 residues. The kept DNA is CDR3 alone, 42 bases in frame from the first base. Inclusion was restricted to participants for whom at least one PBMC sample before ART initiation and at least two post-ART samples were available. All participants with HIV were treated in the United States of America. Before DNA extraction, cryopreserved samples of about 0.95-10 million PBMC were thawed and then washed. At the time of the earliest PBMC sample for each participant with HIV, ages ranged from roughly 20 to 54 years. PBMC samples from each participant spanned 1-4 timepoints before ART initiation and 2-8 timepoints after ART initiation, with a median of 7 samples. For every participant, serial HIV viral load, CD4+ T-cell count, ART history and demographic data were obtained. Genomic DNA was extracted from unsorted PBMC with a Qiagen kit on a QIAcube, with processing performed in batches of 12 samples.

On this clone: This clone's antigen is unknown. No base quality values were provided; no much bigger clone lies one nucleotide off.

The immunoSEQ hsTCRB v3.0 assay was used at survey level resolution to sequence the TRB variable region. The targeted TRB sequencing depth was roughly 40,000-55,000 T-cell genomes per sample. An Illumina MiSeq with a v3 150-cycle kit was used to sequence the pooled TRB libraries. On the study's bioinformatics: Analysis of repertoires was carried out in R inside a reproducible Nextflow workflow spanning QC, data transformation and analysis. Custom analyses were implemented in LymphoSeq2, an R package for AIRR-Seq data exploration. After excluding a handful of samples that yielded fewer than 5000 total TRB sequences, 188 HIV repertoires remained for analysis. Among the approximately 180 retained HIV repertoires, about 59 were collected before ART initiation and about 130 were collected after ART initiation. Repertoires were downsampled to 5000 TRB nucleotide sequences, and summary statistics were averaged over 100 downsampling iterations. The analysis kept only TRB sequences whose CDR3 regions were at least seven amino acids long. Diversity was measured with a Shannon entropy-derived clonality score and the Gini coefficient. Repertoire networks linked the top 5000 CDR3 amino acid sequences whenever two sequences differed by an edit distance of one. Antigen specificity groups and MHC restriction were predicted for TRB CDR3 amino acid sequences with GLIPH2. To flag known CMV, EBV, HIV or tissue antigen associations, CDR3 amino acid sequences were matched against VDJdb and McPAS-TCR. Pre-ART, post-ART and control groups were compared with Wilcoxon signed-rank tests and Holm-Bonferroni correction. TCRdb holds this immuneACCESS table with in-frame rearrangements only. Some clones are missing; in checked studies, unresolved V genes explain under half, and the rest has no known cause. The V and J calls and clone size are taken from that table; D and trimming were inferred from the DNA. The sample yields 25,000 to 35,000 clones; 90% to 95% were counted once. The ten largest clones capture under 8.5% of the sample.

Source: unsorted PBMCs, taken 6 to 6.5 years after starting antiretroviral therapy. This receptor was taken from a man aged 25 to 40 with HIV. The chain couples TRBV7-9 to TRBJ2-3, with an unclear D gene assignment. The CDR3 region has the sequence CASSLWENTDTQYF. The nucleotide sequence reads TGTGCCAGCAGCTTATGGGAAAACACAGATACGCAGTATTTT. Here the CDR3 is joined to the reference TRBV7-9 and TRBJ2-3 genes, and the full variable domain is: DTGVSQNPRHKITKRGQNVTFRCDPISEHNRLYWYRQTLGQGPEFLTYFQNEAQLEKSRLLSDRFSAERPKGSFSTLEIQRTEQGDSAMYLCASSLWENTDTQYFGPGTRLTVL.